Below are 17 T cell receptor beta chains sequenced from a single sample in a study of blood T cell repertoires in COVID-19. Only in-frame clones appear in the TCRdb table, and some are missing; sequencing was by immunoSEQ multiplex PCR. The table lists roughly 250,000 clones, around 87% of them singletons. Material: PBMCs or T cells enriched from blood (not recorded which). Receptors were obtained from a woman between 45 and 60 years old who had recovered from COVID-19.

This sequence joins TRBV4-1 and TRBJ1-4; D gene unclear. Germline V gene data show CDR1 as MGHRA and CDR2 as YSYEKL. The CDR3 sequence is 15 residues long. V lost 3 bases to trimming and J lost 8 bases, with 16 bases between them. As DNA, the CDR3 is TGCGCCAGCAGCCATCGACGGGGAGGGCTAGAAAAACTGTTTTTT. Encoded protein: CASSHRRGGLEKLFF.

This clone was counted a few times. V usage is TRBV28 and J usage is TRBJ1-6; D is unresolved. Trimming removed 4 bases at V and 9 bases at J, with 19 bases between. Germline CDR1 is MDHEN and CDR2 is SYDVKM. The CDR3 has 16 amino acids. CDR3 in DNA: TGTGCCAGCAGTTCCGCCCAGGCAGGTATAACTTCACCCCTCCACTTT. It is translated as CASSSAQAGITSPLHF.

The chain has TRBV27 and TRBJ2-7, with 10 bases that match TRBD2. V dropped 6 bases and J dropped 2; count of bases not matched to a gene: 7. CDR3 length: 15 residues. Germline V lookup: CDR1 MNHEY, CDR2 SMNVEV (reference sequence). CDR3 in DNA: TGTGCCAGCAGCCGAACCCTAGCGGGAGCCTACGAGCAGTACTTC. Translating gives CASSRTLAGAYEQYF.

The chain carries TRBV7-2 and TRBJ1-4; no definite D call. CDR1 and CDR2 from the germline V gene are SGHTA and FQGNSA. Trimming removed 4 bases at V and 0 bases at J, with 6 bases between. The CDR3 sequence is 14 residues long. The CDR3 loop reads CASSSRATNEKLFF. The CDR3 coding sequence is TGTGCCAGCAGCTCAAGAGCAACTAATGAAAAACTGTTTTTT. The whole variable domain, filled in from reference TRBV7-2 and TRBJ1-4, reads GAGVSQSPSNKVTEKGKDVELRCDPISGHTALYWYRQSLGQGLEFLIYFQGNSAPDKSGLPSDRFSAERTGGSVSTLTIQRTQQEDSAVYLCASSSRATNEKLFFGSGTQLSVL.

The chain combines TRBV7-2 with TRBJ2-2; D is perhaps TRBD1 (6 bases). V gave up 5 bases and J gave up 4 bases, with 14 bases separating them. The CDR3 spans 15 residues. Germline loops: CDR1 SGHTA, CDR2 FQGNSA. In nucleotides, the CDR3 is TGTGCCAGCAGCCCTGCCGGACAGTCCACCGGGGAGCTGTTTTTT. Protein product: CASSPAGQSTGELFF.

This chain joins TRBV15 and TRBJ2-4, with 10 bases matching TRBD2. The ends lost 3 bases at V and 2 bases at J; junction bases unmatched: 13. CDR3 length equals 19 residues. The germline V gene has CDR1 LNHNV and CDR2 YYDKDF (reference sequence). The CDR3 DNA reads as TGTGCCACCAGCAGGTTCCTAGCGGGAGAAGGGTTAACCAAAAACATTCAGTACTTC. Amino acid sequence: CATSRFLAGEGLTKNIQYF.

The V gene is TRBV19, the J gene TRBJ2-2, with 10 bases aligning to TRBD2. The CDR3 sequence is 17 residues long. Germline V gives CDR1 LNHDA, CDR2 SQIVND (reference sequence). Trimming at V came to 7 bases and at J to 7 bases, leaving 15 bases not matched to a gene. The CDR3: CASTAASGRAGSGELFF. The DNA for the CDR3 is TGTGCCAGTACCGCTGCAAGCGGGAGGGCCGGGAGCGGGGAGCTGTTTTTT.

The V call is TRBV6-5, the J call TRBJ2-1, with D unresolved. This CDR3 has 13 amino acids. CDR1 is MNHEY and CDR2 is SVGAGI in the germline V gene. The ends were cut back, 2 bases at V and 8 bases at J, with 10 bases in the middle. CDR3 coding DNA: TGTGCCAGCAGTTACCGACTGCGCGATGAGCAGTTCTTC. Translation gives CASSYRLRDEQFF.

The chain recombines TRBV28 with TRBJ1-5; tentative D call: TRBD1 (5 bases). CDR1 is MDHEN, CDR2 SYDVKM, per germline. The CDR3 length is 14 residues. V lost 6 bases and J lost 4, with 13 bases in between. DNA for the CDR3: TGTGCCAGCAGCATGGGACTGCAAAATCAGCCCCAGCATTTT. It specifies CASSMGLQNQPQHF. The variable domain in full, completed from reference TRBV28 and TRBJ1-5, reads DVKVTQSSRYLVKRTGEKVFLECVQDMDHENMFWYRQDPGLGLRLIYFSYDVKMKEKGDIPEGYSVSREKKERFSLILESASTNQTSMYLCASSMGLQNQPQHFGDGTRLSIL.

The V call is TRBV4-1, the J call TRBJ1-5, with a possible D match to TRBD1 (6 bases). The CDR3 extends over 17 amino acids. The germline V gene encodes CDR1 MGHRA and CDR2 YSYEKL. The V end lost 0 bases, the J end lost 7 bases, and 19 bases lay between the germline ends. The CDR3 here is CASSQDSIFAGGQPQHF. The DNA for the CDR3 is TGCGCCAGCAGCCAAGATTCTATTTTTGCGGGGGGCCAGCCCCAGCATTTT.

The J gene is TRBJ1-1, the V gene TRBV29-1; the match to TRBD1 covers 7 bases. Germline CDR1 reads SQVTM; CDR2 reads ANQGSEA. The CDR3 sequence is 14 residues long. The V segment lost 4 bases and the J segment 1 base; nucleotides outside the gene matches: 6. The CDR3 is CSVVDSGGNTEAFF. The CDR3 coding sequence is TGCAGCGTTGTAGATTCAGGGGGGAACACTGAAGCTTTCTTT.

The chain joins TRBV27 to TRBJ1-1; TRBD1 agrees at 8 bases. This CDR3 region has 15 residues. The J segment lost 1 base and the V segment lost 4 bases, leaving 5 bases of the junction unmatched. CDR1 and CDR2 from the germline V gene are MNHEY and SMNVEV (reference sequence). CDR3 protein: CASSSWTGTNTEAFF. Written as DNA, the CDR3 is TGTGCCAGCAGTTCCTGGACAGGGACGAACACTGAAGCTTTCTTT.

The chain carries TRBV13 and TRBJ1-3; a possible D gene is TRBD1 (5 bases). Germline V gene sequence: CDR1 PRHDT, CDR2 FYEKMQ (reference sequence). The CDR3 has 16 residues. The germline V and J ends were trimmed by 1 base and 5 bases, with 15 bases remaining between them. The CDR3 DNA sequence: TGTGCCAGCAGCTTAGTCGGGGGAATTGTGAGAAACACCATATATTTT. Protein sequence: CASSLVGGIVRNTIYF. Filled out from reference TRBV13 and TRBJ1-3, the complete variable domain reads AAGVIQSPRHLIKEKRETATLKCYPIPRHDTVYWYQQGPGQDPQFLISFYEKMQSDKGSIPDRFSAQQFSDYHSELNMSSLELGDSALYFCASSLVGGIVRNTIYFGEGSWLTVV.

The genes are TRBV10-3 and TRBJ2-1; D gene uncertain. CDR1 and CDR2 (germline): ENHRY, SYGVKD. The germline V and J ends were trimmed by 3 bases and 6 bases, with 9 bases remaining between them. The CDR3 runs 13 residues. The CDR3 loop reads CAISDTVGNEQFF. In DNA form, the CDR3 reads TGTGCCATCAGTGATACAGTTGGCAATGAGCAGTTCTTC.

This chain connects TRBV5-1 to TRBJ1-5, with 9 bases matching TRBD1. The CDR3 extends over 14 amino acids. CDR1 SGHRS and CDR2 YFSETQ come from the germline V gene. Germline trimming cut 4 bases from V and 5 bases from J; bases unmatched to any gene: 4. The CDR3 is CASSPGQGDQPQHF. DNA for the CDR3: TGCGCCAGCAGCCCGGGACAGGGTGATCAGCCCCAGCATTTT.

V gene TRBV28 combines with J gene TRBJ2-7; D call uncertain. CDR3 length: 11 residues. CDR1 is MDHEN and CDR2 is SYDVKM in the germline V gene. V lost 5 bases, J lost 2 bases, and 4 bases lay in between. The CDR3 DNA sequence: TGTGCCAGCAGTCTAGCCTACGAGCAGTACTTC. It translates to CASSLAYEQYF.

In its sample, this clone was seen once. This chain uses TRBV10-2 with TRBJ2-7; 7 bases align to TRBD1. After removal of 6 bases from V and 0 bases from J, the junction contained 11 bases not matched to a gene. CDR1 is WSHSY and CDR2 is SAAADI in the germline V gene. The CDR3 is 16 amino acids. CDR3 sequence (DNA): TGCGCCAGCAGCCACGCCGGGACAGCCAGCTCCTACGAGCAGTACTTC. This encodes CASSHAGTASSYEQYF.